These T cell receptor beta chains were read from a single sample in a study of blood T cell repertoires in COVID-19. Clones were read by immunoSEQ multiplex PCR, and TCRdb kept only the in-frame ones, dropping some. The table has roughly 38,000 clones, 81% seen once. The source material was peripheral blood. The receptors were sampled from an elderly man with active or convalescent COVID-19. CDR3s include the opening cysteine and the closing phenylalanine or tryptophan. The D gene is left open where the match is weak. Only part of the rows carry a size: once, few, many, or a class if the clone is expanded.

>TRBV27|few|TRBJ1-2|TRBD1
CASRARGKNYGYTF
TGTGCCAGCAGGGCCAGGGGGAAAAACTATGGCTACACCTTC
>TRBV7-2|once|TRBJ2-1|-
CASSSRASKVGDNEQFF
TGTGCCAGCAGCTCCAGGGCCTCTAAGGTTGGTGACAATGAGCAGTTCTTC
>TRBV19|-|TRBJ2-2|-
CASSMHTENTGELFF
TGTGCCAGTAGTATGCACACCGAGAACACCGGGGAGCTGTTTTTT
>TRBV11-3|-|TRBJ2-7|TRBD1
CASSLLGTAVVEQYF
TGTGCCAGCAGCTTATTAGGGACAGCCGTAGTCGAGCAGTACTTC
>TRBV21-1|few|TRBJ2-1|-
CASSKKRSVGRGQNKDNEQFF
TGTGCCAGCAGCAAAAAAAGGTCAGTCGGCAGGGGGCAAAACAAGGACAATGAGCAGTTCTTC
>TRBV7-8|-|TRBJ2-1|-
CASSGRRRGGNNEQFF
TGTGCCAGCAGCGGAAGACGGAGAGGAGGGAACAATGAGCAGTTCTTC
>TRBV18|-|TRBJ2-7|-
CASSPPEGFAEQYF
TGTGCCAGCTCACCACCGGAGGGTTTTGCCGAGCAGTACTTC
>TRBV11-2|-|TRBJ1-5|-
CASSFADSNQPQHF
TGTGCCAGCAGCTTCGCAGACTCCAATCAGCCCCAGCATTTT
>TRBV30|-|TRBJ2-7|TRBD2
CAGRESGLANEQYF
TGTGCCGGGAGAGAGAGTGGACTAGCTAACGAGCAGTACTTC
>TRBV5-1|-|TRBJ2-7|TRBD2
CASSLVVGGRYSYEQYF
TGCGCCAGCAGCTTGGTGGTGGGCGGGAGGTATTCCTACGAGCAGTACTTC